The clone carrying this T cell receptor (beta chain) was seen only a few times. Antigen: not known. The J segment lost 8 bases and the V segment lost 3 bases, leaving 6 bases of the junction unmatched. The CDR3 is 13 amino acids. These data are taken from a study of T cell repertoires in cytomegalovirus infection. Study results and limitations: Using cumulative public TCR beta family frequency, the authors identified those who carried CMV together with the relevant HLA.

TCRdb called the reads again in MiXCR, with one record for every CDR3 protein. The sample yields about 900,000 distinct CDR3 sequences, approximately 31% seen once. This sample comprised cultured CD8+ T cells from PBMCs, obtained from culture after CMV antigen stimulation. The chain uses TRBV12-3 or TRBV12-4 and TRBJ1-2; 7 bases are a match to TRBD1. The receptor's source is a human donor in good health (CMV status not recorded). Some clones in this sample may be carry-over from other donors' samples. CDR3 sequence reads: CASSFKGAKGYTF. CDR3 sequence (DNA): TGTGCCAGCAGTTTTAAGGGGGCGAAGGGCTACACCTTC.